This T cell receptor (beta chain) emerged from a study of cytomegalovirus exposure and HLA in healthy donors. The germline CDR1 and CDR2 sequences are SNHLY and FYNNEI. Trimming removed 6 bases from V and 5 bases from J, with 14 bases in between. This CDR3 spans 14 amino acids. The PCR made use of 60 Vbeta and 13 Jbeta primers. Measured with immunoSEQ multiplex PCR; TCRdb has only the in-frame clones, and not every one. The clone table shows roughly 77,000 clones, with the ten largest holding approximately 3.6%. Regarding this clone: Its antigen remains unknown.

Findings and limits, study-wide: One variant, a missense change in DCLRE1C, was linked in a later analysis to TCR beta V- and J-gene trimming.

The chain recombines TRBV2 with TRBJ1-5; tentative D call: TRBD1 (5 bases). The receptor was derived from a female donor in good health and CMV-seropositive. Input material: PBMCs. CDR3 loop: CASSENTGDQPQHF. The CDR3 nucleotides are TGTGCCAGCAGCGAGAATACAGGTGATCAGCCCCAGCATTTT. The whole variable domain, remainder taken from reference TRBV2 and TRBJ1-5, is EPEVTQTPSHQVTQMGQEVILRCVPISNHLYFYWYRQILGQKVEFLVSFYNNEISEKSEIFDDQFSVERPDGSNFTLKIRSTKLEDSAMYFCASSENTGDQPQHFGDGTRLSIL.